What follows describes a single TCR beta chain. Antigen: not known. V shed 2 bases, J shed 5 bases, and the junction held 9 bases outside the gene matches. CDR1 GTSNPN and CDR2 SVGIG come from the germline V gene (reference sequence). This CDR3 contains 15 residues. This sample is part of a study of cytomegalovirus exposure and HLA in healthy donors. Regarding the study as a whole: Researchers counted 164 TCR beta chains as cytomegalovirus-associated.

Here immunoSEQ multiplex PCR was the method, and the copy in TCRdb shows in-frame clones only, minus some. The sample has 90,000 to 140,000 clones; about 88% are singletons. The chain recombines TRBV30 with TRBJ1-5; 7 bases are shared with TRBD1. The sample taken for sequencing was PBMCs. This receptor was taken from a woman under 30 in good health and CMV-seropositive. The CDR3 nucleotides read TGTGCCTGGAGTCCCGGACAGGTTATGGATCAGCCCCAGCATTTT. This codes for CAWSPGQVMDQPQHF.